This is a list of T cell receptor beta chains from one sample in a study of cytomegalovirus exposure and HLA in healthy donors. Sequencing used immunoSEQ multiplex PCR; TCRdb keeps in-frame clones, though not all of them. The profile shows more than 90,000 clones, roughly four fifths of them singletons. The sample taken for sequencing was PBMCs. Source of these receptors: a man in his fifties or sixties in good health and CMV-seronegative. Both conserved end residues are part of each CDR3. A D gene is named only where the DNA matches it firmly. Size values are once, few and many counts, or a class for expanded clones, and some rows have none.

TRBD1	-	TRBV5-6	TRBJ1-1	CASSLGQGEPEAFF	TGTGCCAGCAGCCTAGGACAGGGGGAGCCTGAAGCTTTCTTT
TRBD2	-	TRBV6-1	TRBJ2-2	CASRGGKDTGELFF	TGTGCCAGCAGGGGGGGGAAGGACACCGGGGAGCTGTTTTTT
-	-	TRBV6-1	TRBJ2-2	CASTPLSTGELFF	TGTGCCAGCACCCCGTTGAGCACCGGGGAGCTGTTTTTT
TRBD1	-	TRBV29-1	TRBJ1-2	CSVGGQGGVFDGYTF	TGCAGCGTTGGGGGACAGGGTGGGGTTTTCGATGGCTACACCTTC
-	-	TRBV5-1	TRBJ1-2	CASSLVVLGHENGYTF	TGCGCCAGCAGCTTGGTGGTGTTGGGGCACGAGAATGGCTACACCTTC
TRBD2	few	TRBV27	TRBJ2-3	CASGLKVTSGVPDTQYF	TGTGCCAGCGGATTGAAAGTGACTAGCGGGGTCCCAGATACGCAGTATTTT
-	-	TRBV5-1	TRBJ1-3	CASSAFQRGEGFAGNTIYF	TGCGCCAGCAGCGCCTTTCAGCGGGGGGAAGGTTTCGCTGGAAACACCATATATTTT
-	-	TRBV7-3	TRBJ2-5	CASGPSQETQYF	TGTGCCAGCGGGCCCAGTCAAGAGACCCAGTACTTC
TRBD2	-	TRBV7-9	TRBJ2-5	CASSLRGGAGGHQETQYF	TGTGCCAGCAGCTTACGAGGCGGAGCGGGGGGCCACCAAGAGACCCAGTACTTC
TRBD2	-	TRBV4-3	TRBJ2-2	CASSQVLAGVTRTGELFF	TGCGCCAGCAGCCAAGTTCTAGCGGGAGTAACAAGGACCGGGGAGCTGTTTTTT
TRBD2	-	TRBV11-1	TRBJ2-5	CASSLDGGLQETQYF	TGTGCCAGCAGCTTAGATGGGGGACTACAAGAGACCCAGTACTTC
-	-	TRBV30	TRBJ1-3	CAWSGPGRGNTIYF	TGTGCCTGGAGTGGGCCGGGGAGAGGAAACACCATATATTTT
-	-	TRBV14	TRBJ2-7	CASSQTSLNYEQYF	TGTGCCAGCAGCCAAACCAGTCTCAACTACGAGCAGTACTTC
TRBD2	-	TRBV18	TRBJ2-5	CASSPGTSGAGETQYF	TGTGCCAGCTCACCGGGGACTAGCGGGGCCGGGGAGACCCAGTACTTC
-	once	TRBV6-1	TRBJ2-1	CASSATKEQFF	TGTGCCAGCAGTGCGACTAAGGAGCAGTTCTTC
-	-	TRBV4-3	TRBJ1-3	CASSQDWASGNTIYF	TGCGCCAGCAGCCAAGATTGGGCTTCGGGAAACACCATATATTTT
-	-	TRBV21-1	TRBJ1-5	CASSNRRGDQPQHF	TGTGCCAGCAGCAACAGGCGGGGTGATCAGCCCCAGCATTTT
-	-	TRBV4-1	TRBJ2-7	CASSQGAGSSYEQYF	TGCGCCAGCAGCCAAGGGGCGGGTAGCTCCTACGAGCAGTACTTC